The 8 T cell receptor beta chains given below trace back to one sample, sequenced in a study of beta chain features in type 1 diabetes listed by TCRdb under 2018. Libraries were made using the immunoSEQ multiplex PCR assay. The entire isolated RNA was reverse transcribed using the High Capacity cDNA Reverse Transcription Kit, and thus expressed TCRB transcripts were sequenced. What TCRdb holds here is the immuneACCESS table cut down to in-frame rearrangements. Part of the clones is not present; checked against another copy, under half of the missing clones reflect an unresolved V gene, and the others are unexplained. Counted in this sample were 200,000 to 300,000 clones; about 70% of them appeared once. The top ten hold almost 0.055% of the sample. Specimen: naive CD4+ T cells from blood. Per the publication, the cell subset or site label means: true naive CD4+ T cells. Receptors were obtained from a man between 25 and 39 years old in good health.

The chain employs TRBV30 and TRBJ2-4, with D maybe TRBD1 (7 bases). In germline, CDR1 is GTSNPN, CDR2 SVGIG (reference sequence). The CDR3 extends over 14 amino acids. Trimming shortened V by 2 bases and J by 8 bases, and 16 bases separated the two germline ends. CDR3 amino acids: CAWSSPGGLDIQYF. As DNA, the CDR3 is TGTGCCTGGAGTTCCCCAGGGGGGCTGGACATTCAGTACTTC. Using reference TRBV30 and TRBJ2-4 for the parts outside the CDR3, the full variable domain is SQTIHQWPATLVQPVGSPLSLECTVEGTSNPNLYWYRQAAGRGLQLLFYSVGIGQISSEVPQNLSASRPQDRQFILSSKKLLLSDSGFYLCAWSSPGGLDIQYFGAGTRLSVL.

The chain carries TRBV7-2 and TRBJ2-5, with D perhaps being TRBD1 or TRBD2 (6 bases each). The germline V and J ends were trimmed by 1 base and 8 bases, with 20 bases remaining between them. CDR3 length equals 16 residues. Germline V lookup: CDR1 SGHTA, CDR2 FQGNSA. The CDR3 nucleotides read TGTGCCAGCAGCTTAGGAGGCAACGGGGGCACGTTTACCCAGTACTTC. The encoded protein is CASSLGGNGGTFTQYF.

This clone was counted between two and nine times. The V and J genes are TRBV29-1 and TRBJ2-7; D is unresolved. V was cut by 0 bases and J by 2 bases, with 8 bases left in between. Germline loops: CDR1 SQVTM, CDR2 ANQGSEA. The CDR3 sequence is 13 residues long. CDR3: CSVEDGKAYEQYF. The CDR3 DNA sequence: TGCAGCGTTGAAGACGGCAAAGCCTACGAGCAGTACTTC.

The chain joins TRBV4-1 to TRBJ2-7; TRBD1 matches at 12 bases. This CDR3 region has 15 residues. V dropped 5 bases and J dropped 5; count of bases not matched to a gene: 7. The germline V gene encodes CDR1 MGHRA and CDR2 YSYEKL. The CDR3 sequence: CASSKAWDRGHEQYF. Written as DNA, the CDR3 is TGCGCCAGCAGCAAAGCCTGGGACAGGGGGCACGAGCAGTACTTC.

V is TRBV29-1 and J is TRBJ2-3; TRBD2 matches 8 bases. The CDR3 consists of 14 residues. Trimming at V came to 8 bases and at J to 2 bases, leaving 9 bases not matched to a gene. Germline V gene sequence: CDR1 SQVTM, CDR2 ANQGSEA. CDR3 sequence reads: CSLGTGGLTDTQYF. In nucleotides, the CDR3 is TGCAGCCTGGGAACGGGAGGGCTCACAGATACGCAGTATTTT.

The J gene is TRBJ2-3, the V gene TRBV9, with TRBD1 identical over 7 bases. The junction had 8 bases not matched to a gene; V was cut back by 4 bases and J by 0 bases. CDR1 and CDR2 (germline): SGDLS, YYNGEE. The CDR3 length is 16 residues. The CDR3 spells CASSLRTGTSTDTQYF. The CDR3 coding sequence is TGTGCCAGCAGCCTTCGGACAGGCACCAGCACAGATACGCAGTATTTT. The whole variable domain, filled in from reference TRBV9 and TRBJ2-3, reads DSGVTQTPKHLITATGQRVTLRCSPRSGDLSVYWYQQSLDQGLQFLIQYYNGEERAKGNILERFSAQQFPDLHSELNLSSLELGDSALYFCASSLRTGTSTDTQYFGPGTRLTVL.

This sequence joins TRBV11-2 and TRBJ2-3; 11 bases agree with TRBD2. Germline V gene sequence: CDR1 SGHAT, CDR2 FQNNGV. The CDR3 totals 14 residues. The trim removed 6 bases at V and 13 bases at J, leaving 12 bases unmatched. The CDR3 DNA reads as TGTGCCAGCAGTTTAATGCTAGCGGGAGGTACCGAGTATTTT. Encoded protein: CASSLMLAGGTEYF.

This sequence joins TRBV7-2 and TRBJ1-1, with no clear D. CDR3 size: 12 residues. The V gene lost 5 bases and the J gene lost 11 bases, with 15 bases spanning the gap. The V gene's germline CDR1 is SGHTA and CDR2 FQGNSA. DNA of the CDR3: TGTGCCAGCAGCACCCATGGGCTACGGGCTTTCTTT. Its protein product is CASSTHGLRAFF.